A selection of T cell receptor beta chains follows, all from one sample in a study of blood T cell repertoires in COVID-19. The repertoire was sequenced with immunoSEQ multiplex PCR; TCRdb's copy has only in-frame clones and lacks some. The sample has about 82,000 clones, about 89% seen once. Sequenced input: PBMCs or T cells enriched from blood (not recorded which). All receptors derive from a woman aged 50 to 60 with acute COVID-19. The CDR3 runs from the conserved cysteine through the conserved F or W. D genes are given only for firm matches. Not all rows give a size; the values are once, few, many and, for expanded clones, a class.

clone size	V gene	D gene	J gene	CDR3 DNA	CDR3 protein
-	TRBV18	TRBD2	TRBJ2-7	TGTGCCAGCTCACCGCCAGGACTAGCGGGATCCTACGAGCAGTACTTC	CASSPPGLAGSYEQYF
-	TRBV3-1/TRBV3-2	TRBD2	TRBJ2-3	TGTGCCAGCAGCCAAATAGGGCTAGCGGGAGTGTATTTT	CASSQIGLAGVYF
-	TRBV5-1	TRBD1	TRBJ1-2	TGCGCCAGCAGCCCAGACAGGGCAGAGGGCTATGGCTACACCTTC	CASSPDRAEGYGYTF
once	TRBV18	TRBD1	TRBJ2-7	TGTGCCAGCTCACCTTCCGACAGGGCTTCCTACGAGCAGTACTTC	CASSPSDRASYEQYF
-	TRBV6-2/TRBV6-3	TRBD1	TRBJ1-5	TGTGCCAGCAGTTACATACAGGGGCCCAATCAGCCCCAGCATTTT	CASSYIQGPNQPQHF
-	TRBV6-5	TRBD2	TRBJ2-7	TGTGCCAGCAGTTACGGGTCTAGCGGGACCACCTACGAGCAGTACTTC	CASSYGSSGTTYEQYF
-	TRBV6-5	-	TRBJ2-1	TGTGCCAGCAGTTGGGGGCCCCACAATGAGCAGTTCTTC	CASSWGPHNEQFF
-	TRBV27	TRBD2	TRBJ2-7	TGTGCCAGCAGTTTATTTCGGGAGGCCCCCGAGCAGTACTTC	CASSLFREAPEQYF
once	TRBV19	TRBD2	TRBJ2-1	TGTGCCAGTGCAATCTTGAGCGGGAGCCCCAATGAGCAGTTCTTC	CASAILSGSPNEQFF
-	TRBV6-2/TRBV6-3	-	TRBJ1-1	TGTGCCAGCAGTTGGGCAGGAAGTTTTGAAGCTTTCTTT	CASSWAGSFEAFF
-	TRBV18	TRBD1	TRBJ1-1	TGTGCCAGCTCACCCACAGGGGCGGACACTGAAGCTTTCTTT	CASSPTGADTEAFF
-	TRBV7-9	-	TRBJ1-1	TGTGCCAGCAGCTTAGGGCAGATTAACACTGAAGCTTTCTTT	CASSLGQINTEAFF
-	TRBV19	TRBD1	TRBJ1-1	TGTGCCAGTAGTATAGGGCAGGGGGTATCCATGAACACTGAAGCTTTCTTT	CASSIGQGVSMNTEAFF
-	TRBV29-1	TRBD2	TRBJ2-1	TGCAGCGTGGCGGGAGGTACCTACAATGAGCAGTTCTTC	CSVAGGTYNEQFF
once	TRBV6-5	TRBD1	TRBJ2-7	TGTGCCAGCAGCGGGGACAGGGGGCTTTGGGGCGAGCAGTACTTC	CASSGDRGLWGEQYF
-	TRBV2	TRBD1	TRBJ1-5	TGTGCCAGCAGTGAAAAGCCGCTGGGCAGGGGGAGAGGTCCCCAGCATTTT	CASSEKPLGRGRGPQHF
-	TRBV5-1	TRBD1	TRBJ2-3	TGCGCCAGCAGCTTGGCAAGACAGGGGAGCACAGATACGCAGTATTTT	CASSLARQGSTDTQYF
-	TRBV5-1	TRBD1	TRBJ2-3	TGCGCCAGCAGAAGGGACAGCCAAGATACGCAGTATTTT	CASRRDSQDTQYF
-	TRBV2	-	TRBJ1-2	TGTGCCAGCAGTGGAGATTTACAGGCTAACTATGGCTACACCTTC	CASSGDLQANYGYTF
-	TRBV5-6	TRBD2	TRBJ2-2	TGTGCCAGCAGCTTGATAAGCGGGAGGGCCGGGGAGCTGTTTTTT	CASSLISGRAGELFF
-	TRBV29-1	TRBD1	TRBJ1-2	TGCAGCGTTGCCTCAGAGGGACAGGGAGCGTACTATGGCTACACCTTC	CSVASEGQGAYYGYTF
-	TRBV6-5	TRBD2	TRBJ2-3	TGTGCCAGCAGTTTTAAAGGACTAGCGCTAGATACGCAGTATTTT	CASSFKGLALDTQYF
-	TRBV5-6	-	TRBJ2-1	TGTGCCAGCAGCTTGGGGTTGCGAGAGCAGTTCTTC	CASSLGLREQFF
-	TRBV12-2	-	TRBJ2-7	TGTGCAAGCCCCGGTAGCGGGAGCTCCTACGAGCAGTACTTC	CASPGSGSSYEQYF
-	TRBV2	-	TRBJ1-2	TGTGCCAGCAGTGATGGCCATCATTACACCTTC	CASSDGHHYTF
-	TRBV19	-	TRBJ2-1	TGTGCCAGTAGTATAACGGGAGCGGGCCCGAGGGAGCAGTTCTTC	CASSITGAGPREQFF
-	TRBV5-6	-	TRBJ1-1	TGTGCCAGCAGCTTGCTGGGTAGCTGGAGCACTGAAGCTTTCTTT	CASSLLGSWSTEAFF
once	TRBV29-1	TRBD1	TRBJ2-6	TGCAGCGTTGGGACAGGGAGCACTGGGGCCAACGTCCTGACTTTC	CSVGTGSTGANVLTF
once	TRBV7-9	-	TRBJ2-6	TGTGCCAGCAGCCCGCAGATTATATCTGGGGCCAACGTCCTGACTTTC	CASSPQIISGANVLTF
few	TRBV10-3	-	TRBJ1-2	TGTGCCATCAGCCAGGGCGGCTATGGCTACACCTTC	CAISQGGYGYTF
-	TRBV6-5	TRBD1	TRBJ1-2	TGTGCCAGCAGTTTTACAGGGGCGGTTGGTGGCTACACCTTC	CASSFTGAVGGYTF